The subject of this entry is one TCR beta chain. Its antigen is as yet unknown. The sample is drawn from a study of PD-1 blockade in classical Hodgkin lymphoma. General study points: Healthy donors reportedly exceeded newly diagnosed patients in baseline TCR diversity.

TCRdb's table, derived via immunoSEQ multiplex PCR, lists solely in-frame clones and lacks some. The sample holds tens of thousands of clones, approximately 91% seen once. Germline CDR1 and CDR2: SGHNT and YENEEA. This CDR3 is built from 15 residues. The V end lost 0 bases, the J end lost 5 bases, and 11 bases lay between the germline ends. Time point denoted: newly diagnosed, previously untreated cHL patient sample. PBMCs from untreated, newly diagnosed classical Hodgkin lymphoma were comparison samples. The sequence came from a human donor with classical Hodgkin lymphoma. The chain links TRBV11-3 to TRBJ2-1, with unresolved D. Source material: peripheral blood mononuclear cells (PBMCs). CDR3 in amino acids: CASSLESGRNNEQFF. CDR3 coding DNA: TGTGCCAGCAGCTTAGAGTCAGGACGCAACAATGAGCAGTTCTTC.